The entry that follows covers one T cell receptor beta chain sequence. Clones were sequenced by immunoSEQ multiplex PCR, and TCRdb holds only the in-frame ones, with some missing. The sample lists hundreds of thousands of clones; roughly 87% were seen once. This entry belongs to a study of blood T cell repertoires in COVID-19. Germline CDR1 and CDR2: SNHLY and FYNNEI. The CDR3 runs to 13 residues. V lost 0 bases and J lost 1, with 4 bases in between. This receptor was taken from a woman aged 18-29 years who had recovered from COVID-19. Sequencing was performed on peripheral blood. V is TRBV2 and J is TRBJ2-7; D unclear. CDR3 in DNA: TGTGCCAGCAGTGAAGCCCCGTCCTACGAGCAGTACTTC. This translates into CASSEAPSYEQYF.